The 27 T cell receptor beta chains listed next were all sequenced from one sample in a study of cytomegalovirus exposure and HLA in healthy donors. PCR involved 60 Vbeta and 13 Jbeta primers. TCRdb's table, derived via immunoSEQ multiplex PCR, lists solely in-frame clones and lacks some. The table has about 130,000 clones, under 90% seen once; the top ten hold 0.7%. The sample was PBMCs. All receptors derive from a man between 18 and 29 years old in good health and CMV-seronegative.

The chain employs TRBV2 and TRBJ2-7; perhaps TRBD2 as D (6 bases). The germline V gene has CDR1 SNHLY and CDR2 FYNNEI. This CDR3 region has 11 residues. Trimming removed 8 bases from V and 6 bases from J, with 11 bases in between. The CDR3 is CASRPGSEQYF. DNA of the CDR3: TGTGCCAGCCGGCCCGGGAGCGAGCAGTACTTC.

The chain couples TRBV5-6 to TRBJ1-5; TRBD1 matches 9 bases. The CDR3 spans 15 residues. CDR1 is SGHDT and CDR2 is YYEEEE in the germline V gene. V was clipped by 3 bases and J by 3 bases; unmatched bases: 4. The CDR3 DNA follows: TGTGCCAGCAGCTCCGGGACAGGGTACAATCAGCCCCAGCATTTT. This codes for CASSSGTGYNQPQHF. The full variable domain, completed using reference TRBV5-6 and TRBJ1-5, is DAGVTQSPTHLIKTRGQQVTLRCSPKSGHDTVSWYQQALGQGPQFIFQYYEEEERQRGNFPDRFSGHQFPNYSSELNVNALLLGDSALYLCASSSGTGYNQPQHFGDGTRLSIL.

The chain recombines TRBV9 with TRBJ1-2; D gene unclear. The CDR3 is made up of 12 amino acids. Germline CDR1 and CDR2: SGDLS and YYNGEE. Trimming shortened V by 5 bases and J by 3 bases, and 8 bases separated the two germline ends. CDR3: CASRSEDYGYTF. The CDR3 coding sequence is TGTGCCAGCAGATCTGAGGACTATGGCTACACCTTC. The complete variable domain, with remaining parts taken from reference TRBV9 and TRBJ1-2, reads DSGVTQTPKHLITATGQRVTLRCSPRSGDLSVYWYQQSLDQGLQFLIQYYNGEERAKGNILERFSAQQFPDLHSELNLSSLELGDSALYFCASRSEDYGYTFGSGTRLTVV.

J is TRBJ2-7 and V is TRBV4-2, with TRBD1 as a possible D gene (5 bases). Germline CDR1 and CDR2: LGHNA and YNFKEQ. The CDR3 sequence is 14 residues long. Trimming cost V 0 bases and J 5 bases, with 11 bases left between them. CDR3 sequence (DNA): TGTGCCAGCAGCCAAGATCAGGGTGTCGACGAGCAGTACTTC. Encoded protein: CASSQDQGVDEQYF.

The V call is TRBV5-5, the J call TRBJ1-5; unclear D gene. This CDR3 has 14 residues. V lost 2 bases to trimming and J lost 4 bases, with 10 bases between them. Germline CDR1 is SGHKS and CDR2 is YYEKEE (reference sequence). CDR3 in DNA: TGTGCCAGCAGCTTCGAGGGTCTAAATCAGCCCCAGCATTTT. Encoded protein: CASSFEGLNQPQHF. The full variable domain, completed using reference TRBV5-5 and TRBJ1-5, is DAGVTQSPTHLIKTRGQQVTLRCSPISGHKSVSWYQQVLGQGPQFIFQYYEKEERGRGNFPDRFSARQFPNYSSELNVNALLLGDSALYLCASSFEGLNQPQHFGDGTRLSIL.

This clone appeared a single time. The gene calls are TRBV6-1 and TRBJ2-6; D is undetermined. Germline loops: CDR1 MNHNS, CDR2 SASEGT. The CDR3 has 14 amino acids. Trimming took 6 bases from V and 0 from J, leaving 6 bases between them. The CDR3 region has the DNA TGTGCCAGCAGCCCAAACTCTGGGGCCAACGTCCTGACTTTC. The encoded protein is CASSPNSGANVLTF.

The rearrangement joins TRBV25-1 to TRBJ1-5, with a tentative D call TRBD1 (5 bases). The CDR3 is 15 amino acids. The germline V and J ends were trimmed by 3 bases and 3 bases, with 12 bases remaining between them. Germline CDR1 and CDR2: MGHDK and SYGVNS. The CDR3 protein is CASSDMGRPNQPQHF. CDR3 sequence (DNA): TGTGCCAGCAGTGACATGGGGCGACCCAATCAGCCCCAGCATTTT.

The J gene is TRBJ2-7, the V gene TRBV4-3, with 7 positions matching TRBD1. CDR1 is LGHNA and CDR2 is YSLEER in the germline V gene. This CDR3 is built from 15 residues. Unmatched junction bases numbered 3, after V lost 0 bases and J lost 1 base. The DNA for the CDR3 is TGCGCCAGCAGCCAAGAGACAGGGTTTTCCTACGAGCAGTACTTC. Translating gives CASSQETGFSYEQYF.

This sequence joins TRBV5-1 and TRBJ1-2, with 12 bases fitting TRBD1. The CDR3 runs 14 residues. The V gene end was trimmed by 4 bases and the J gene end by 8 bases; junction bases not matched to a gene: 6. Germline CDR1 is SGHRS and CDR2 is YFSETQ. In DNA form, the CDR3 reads TGCGCCAGCAGCCGGGACAGGGGGCCGAGCGGCTACACCTTC. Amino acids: CASSRDRGPSGYTF. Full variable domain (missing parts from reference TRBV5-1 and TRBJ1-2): KAGVTQTPRYLIKTRGQQVTLSCSPISGHRSVSWYQQTPGQGLQFLFEYFSETQRNKGNFPGRFSGRQFSNSRSEMNVSTLELGDSALYLCASSRDRGPSGYTFGSGTRLTVV.

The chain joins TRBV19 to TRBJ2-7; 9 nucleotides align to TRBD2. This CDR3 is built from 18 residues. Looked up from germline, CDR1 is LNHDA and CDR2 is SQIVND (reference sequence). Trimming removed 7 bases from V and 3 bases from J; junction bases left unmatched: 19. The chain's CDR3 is CASTKVSPAGGERYEQYF. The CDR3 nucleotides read TGTGCCAGTACTAAGGTCTCCCCAGCGGGGGGTGAGCGCTACGAGCAGTACTTC.

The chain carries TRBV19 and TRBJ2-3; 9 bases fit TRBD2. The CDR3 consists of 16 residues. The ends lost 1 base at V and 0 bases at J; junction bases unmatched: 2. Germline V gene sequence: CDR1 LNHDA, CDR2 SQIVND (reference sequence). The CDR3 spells CASSIAAGGSTDTQYF. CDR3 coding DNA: TGTGCCAGTAGTATAGCTGCGGGGGGGAGCACAGATACGCAGTATTTT.

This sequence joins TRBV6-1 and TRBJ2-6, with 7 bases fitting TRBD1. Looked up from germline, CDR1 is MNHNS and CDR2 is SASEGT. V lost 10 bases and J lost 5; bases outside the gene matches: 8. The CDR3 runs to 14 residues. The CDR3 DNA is TGTGCCATAACCAGGGACAGTAGGGCCAACGTCCTGACTTTC. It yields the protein CAITRDSRANVLTF.

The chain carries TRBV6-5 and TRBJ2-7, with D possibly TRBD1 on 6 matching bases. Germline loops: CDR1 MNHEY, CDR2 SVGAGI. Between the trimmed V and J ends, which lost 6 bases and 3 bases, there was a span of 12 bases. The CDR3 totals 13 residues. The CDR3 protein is CASSHPTGYEQYF. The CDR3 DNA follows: TGTGCCAGCAGCCACCCGACAGGCTACGAGCAGTACTTC.

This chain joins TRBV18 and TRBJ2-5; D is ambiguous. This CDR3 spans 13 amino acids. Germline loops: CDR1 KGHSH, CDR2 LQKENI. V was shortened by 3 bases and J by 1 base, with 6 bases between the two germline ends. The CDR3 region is CASSPRSQETQYF. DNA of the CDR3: TGTGCCAGCTCACCCCGTTCCCAAGAGACCCAGTACTTC.

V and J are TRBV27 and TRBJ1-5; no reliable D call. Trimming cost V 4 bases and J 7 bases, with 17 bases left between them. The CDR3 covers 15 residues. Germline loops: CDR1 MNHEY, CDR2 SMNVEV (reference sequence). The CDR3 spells CASSSNGDWAQPQHF. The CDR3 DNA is TGTGCCAGCAGTTCCAACGGGGATTGGGCCCAGCCCCAGCATTTT.

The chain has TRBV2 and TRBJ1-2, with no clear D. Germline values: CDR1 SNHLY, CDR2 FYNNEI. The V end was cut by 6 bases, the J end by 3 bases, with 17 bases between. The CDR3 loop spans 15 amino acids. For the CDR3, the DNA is TGTGCCAGCAGGGCGGGTCTGGTCGCGGACTATGGCTACACCTTC. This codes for CASRAGLVADYGYTF.

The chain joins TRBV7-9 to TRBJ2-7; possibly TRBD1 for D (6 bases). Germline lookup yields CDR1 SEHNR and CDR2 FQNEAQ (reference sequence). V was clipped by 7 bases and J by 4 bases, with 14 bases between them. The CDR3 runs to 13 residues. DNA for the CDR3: TGTGCCAGCACTATCGGGCAGGGGTACGAGCAGTACTTC. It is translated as CASTIGQGYEQYF.

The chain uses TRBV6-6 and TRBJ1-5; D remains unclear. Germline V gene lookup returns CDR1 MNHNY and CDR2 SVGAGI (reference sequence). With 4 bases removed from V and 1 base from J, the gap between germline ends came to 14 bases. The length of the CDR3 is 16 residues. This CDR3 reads CASSWGERKSNQPQHF. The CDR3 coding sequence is TGTGCCAGCAGTTGGGGAGAGAGGAAAAGCAATCAGCCCCAGCATTTT.

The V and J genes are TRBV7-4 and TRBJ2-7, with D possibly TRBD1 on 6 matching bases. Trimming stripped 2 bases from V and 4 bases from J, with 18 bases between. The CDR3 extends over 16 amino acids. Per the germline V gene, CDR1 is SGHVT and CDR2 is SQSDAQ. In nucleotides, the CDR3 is TGTGCCAGCAGCTTAATTTCGACAGGTGAGACTTACGAGCAGTACTTC. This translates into CASSLISTGETYEQYF. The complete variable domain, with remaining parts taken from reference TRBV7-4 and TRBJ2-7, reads GAGVSQSPRYKVAKRGRDVALRCDSISGHVTLYWYRQTLGQGSEVLTYSQSDAQRDKSGRPSGRFSAERPERSVSTLKIQRTEQGDSAVYLCASSLISTGETYEQYFGPGTRLTVT.

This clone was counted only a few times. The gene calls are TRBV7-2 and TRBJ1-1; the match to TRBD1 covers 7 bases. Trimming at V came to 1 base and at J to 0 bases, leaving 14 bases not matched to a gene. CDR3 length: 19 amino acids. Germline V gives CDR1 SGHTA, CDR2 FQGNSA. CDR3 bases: TGTGCCAGCAGCTTAGAGTCGAGGGGGCGCGAAGTACTGAACACTGAAGCTTTCTTT. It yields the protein CASSLESRGREVLNTEAFF.

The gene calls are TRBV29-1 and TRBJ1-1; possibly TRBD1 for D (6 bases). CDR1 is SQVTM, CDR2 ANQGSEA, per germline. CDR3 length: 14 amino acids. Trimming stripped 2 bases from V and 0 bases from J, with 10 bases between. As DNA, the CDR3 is TGCAGCGTTGAATCAGGGGCCCTGAACACTGAAGCTTTCTTT. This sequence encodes CSVESGALNTEAFF.

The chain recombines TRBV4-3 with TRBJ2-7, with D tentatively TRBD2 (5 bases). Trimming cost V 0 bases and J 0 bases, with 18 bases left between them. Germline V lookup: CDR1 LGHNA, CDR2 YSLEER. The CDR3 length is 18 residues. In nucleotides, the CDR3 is TGCGCCAGCAGCCAAGATGTGGGAAGGATGGGGAGCTCCTACGAGCAGTACTTC. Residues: CASSQDVGRMGSSYEQYF.

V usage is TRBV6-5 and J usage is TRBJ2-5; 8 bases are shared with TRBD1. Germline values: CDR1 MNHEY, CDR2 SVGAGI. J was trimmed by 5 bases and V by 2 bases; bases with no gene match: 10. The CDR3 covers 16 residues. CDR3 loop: CASSYLGQGLGETQYF. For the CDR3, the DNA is TGTGCCAGCAGTTACCTTGGACAGGGTTTAGGCGAGACCCAGTACTTC.

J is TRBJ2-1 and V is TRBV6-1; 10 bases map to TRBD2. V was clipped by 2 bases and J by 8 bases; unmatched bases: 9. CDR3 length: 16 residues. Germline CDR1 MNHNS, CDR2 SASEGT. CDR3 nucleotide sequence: TGTGCCAGCAGTGAACGAGTAGCGGGGGGTTGGGATGAGCAGTTCTTC. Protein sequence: CASSERVAGGWDEQFF.

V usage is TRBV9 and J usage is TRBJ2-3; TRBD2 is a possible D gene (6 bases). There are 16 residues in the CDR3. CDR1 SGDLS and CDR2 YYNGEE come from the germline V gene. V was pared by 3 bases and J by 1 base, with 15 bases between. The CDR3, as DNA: TGTGCCAGCAGCGCCCCCGGGGGTCTCGGCACAGATACGCAGTATTTT. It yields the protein CASSAPGGLGTDTQYF.

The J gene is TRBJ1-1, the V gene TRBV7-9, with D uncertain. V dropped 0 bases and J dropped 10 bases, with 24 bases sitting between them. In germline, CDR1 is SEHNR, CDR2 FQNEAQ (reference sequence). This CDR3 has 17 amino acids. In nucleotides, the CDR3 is TGTGCCAGCAGCTTAGCGTCTAGGCATAAGGATGCAGCGGGAGCTTTCTTT. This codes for CASSLASRHKDAAGAFF. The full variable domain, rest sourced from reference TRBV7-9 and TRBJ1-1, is DTGVSQNPRHKITKRGQNVTFRCDPISEHNRLYWYRQTLGQGPEFLTYFQNEAQLEKSRLLSDRFSAERPKGSFSTLEIQRTEQGDSAMYLCASSLASRHKDAAGAFFGQGTRLTVV.

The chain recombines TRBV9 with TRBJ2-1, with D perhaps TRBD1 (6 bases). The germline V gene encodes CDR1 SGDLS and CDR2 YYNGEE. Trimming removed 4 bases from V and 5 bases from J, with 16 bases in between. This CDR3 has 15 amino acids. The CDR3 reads CASSITGTPNNEQFF. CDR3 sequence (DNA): TGTGCCAGCAGCATAACCGGGACACCGAACAATGAGCAGTTCTTC.